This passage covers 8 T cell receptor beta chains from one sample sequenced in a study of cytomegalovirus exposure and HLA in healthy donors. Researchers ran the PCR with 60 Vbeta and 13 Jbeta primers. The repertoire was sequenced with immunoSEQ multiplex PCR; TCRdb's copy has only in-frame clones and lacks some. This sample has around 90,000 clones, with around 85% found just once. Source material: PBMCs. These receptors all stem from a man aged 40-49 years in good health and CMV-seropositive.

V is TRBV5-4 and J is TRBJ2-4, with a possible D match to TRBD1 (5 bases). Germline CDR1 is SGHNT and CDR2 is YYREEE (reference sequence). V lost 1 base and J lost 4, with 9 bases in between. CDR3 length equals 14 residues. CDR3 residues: CASSLFRDKNIQYF. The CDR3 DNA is TGTGCCAGCAGCTTGTTCAGGGATAAAAACATTCAGTACTTC.

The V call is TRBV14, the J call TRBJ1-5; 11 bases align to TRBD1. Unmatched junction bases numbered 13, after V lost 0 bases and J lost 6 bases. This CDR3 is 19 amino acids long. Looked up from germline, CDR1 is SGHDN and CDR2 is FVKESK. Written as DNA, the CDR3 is TGTGCCAGCAGCCAAGAAAGGGACCCGGGACAGGGGGTCTGTCAGCCCCAGCATTTT. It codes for CASSQERDPGQGVCQPQHF.

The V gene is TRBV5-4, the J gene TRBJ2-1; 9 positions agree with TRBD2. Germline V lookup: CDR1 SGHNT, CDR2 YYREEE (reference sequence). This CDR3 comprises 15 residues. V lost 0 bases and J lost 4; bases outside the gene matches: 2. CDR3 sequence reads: CASSLASGKYNEQFF. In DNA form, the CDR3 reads TGTGCCAGCAGCTTGGCTAGCGGGAAGTACAATGAGCAGTTCTTC.

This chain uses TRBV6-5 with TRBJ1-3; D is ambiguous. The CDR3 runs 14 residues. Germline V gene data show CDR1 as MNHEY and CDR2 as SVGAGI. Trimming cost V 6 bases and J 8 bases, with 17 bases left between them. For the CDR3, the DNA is TGTGCCAGCAGCGAAGTCGGCAGGTCAGACACCATATATTTT. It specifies CASSEVGRSDTIYF.

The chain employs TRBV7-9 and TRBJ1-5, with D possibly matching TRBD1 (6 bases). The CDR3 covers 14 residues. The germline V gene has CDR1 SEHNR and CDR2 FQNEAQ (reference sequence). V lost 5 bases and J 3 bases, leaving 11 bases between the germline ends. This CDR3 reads CASSATGPNQPQHF. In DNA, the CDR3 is TGTGCCAGCAGCGCGACAGGTCCCAATCAGCCCCAGCATTTT.

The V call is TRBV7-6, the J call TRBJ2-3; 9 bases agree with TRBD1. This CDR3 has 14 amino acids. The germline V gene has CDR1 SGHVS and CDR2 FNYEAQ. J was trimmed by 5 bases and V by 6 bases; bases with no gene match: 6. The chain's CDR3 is CASRKQGAVDTQYF. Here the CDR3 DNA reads TGTGCCAGCAGAAAACAGGGGGCTGTAGATACGCAGTATTTT.

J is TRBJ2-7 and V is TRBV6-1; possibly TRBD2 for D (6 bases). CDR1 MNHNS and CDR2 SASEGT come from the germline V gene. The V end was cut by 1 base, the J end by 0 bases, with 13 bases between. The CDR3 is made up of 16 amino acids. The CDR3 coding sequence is TGTGCCAGCAGTGAAGTAGCGGTGGGGAGCTCCTACGAGCAGTACTTC. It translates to CASSEVAVGSSYEQYF.

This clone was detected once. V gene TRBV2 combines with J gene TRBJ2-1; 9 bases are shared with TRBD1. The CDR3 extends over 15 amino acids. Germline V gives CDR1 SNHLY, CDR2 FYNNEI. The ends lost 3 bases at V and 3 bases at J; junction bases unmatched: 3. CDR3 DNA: TGTGCCAGCAGTGAGACAGGGGGAATCTACAATGAGCAGTTCTTC. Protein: CASSETGGIYNEQFF.